These 14 T cell receptor beta chains originate from one sample sequenced in a study of T cell responses to AZD1222 COVID-19 vaccine. Using immunoSEQ multiplex PCR, the repertoire was profiled, and TCRdb retains in-frame clones only, with some absent. The sample contains 65,000 to 80,000 clones, approximately 90% of which appear only once. Specimen: peripheral blood, collected on day 0 of AZD1222 vaccination. These receptors all come from an adult in good health.

This clone was seen a single time. V is TRBV7-9 and J is TRBJ1-4, with TRBD1 matching 9 bases. Germline-derived CDR1 and CDR2 are SEHNR and FQNEAQ (reference sequence). V lost 6 bases and J lost 0; bases outside the gene matches: 5. CDR3 length equals 16 residues. The CDR3 sequence is CASSPGQGTTNEKLFF. CDR3 sequence (DNA): TGTGCCAGCAGTCCGGGACAGGGCACAACTAATGAAAAACTGTTTTTT.

The gene calls are TRBV15 and TRBJ2-7, with 8 bases that match TRBD1. The length of the CDR3 is 16 residues. Losses at the gene ends were 0 bases for V and 3 bases for J; bases not matched to a gene: 7. The germline V gene encodes CDR1 LNHNV and CDR2 YYDKDF (reference sequence). This CDR3 is CATSRDLSGTGYEQYF. The CDR3, as DNA: TGTGCCACCAGCAGAGATCTCAGTGGGACAGGCTACGAGCAGTACTTC.

V is TRBV5-8 and J is TRBJ2-2, with TRBD2 matching 7 bases. This CDR3 has 14 amino acids. J was trimmed by 16 bases and V by 2 bases; bases with no gene match: 14. The germline gives CDR1 SGHTS, CDR2 YDEGEE. Here the CDR3 DNA reads TGTGCCAGCAGCTTTATTGGACTAGTATCCAATCAGTTTTTT. It yields the protein CASSFIGLVSNQFF.

The rearrangement uses TRBV11-3 and TRBJ2-5, with D unresolved. The CDR3 sequence is 13 residues long. Germline CDR1 SGHNT, CDR2 YENEEA. V gave up 1 base and J gave up 7 bases, with 10 bases separating them. For the CDR3, the DNA is TGTGCCAGCAGCTTAGGGGCAACGGGGACCCAGTACTTC. Its protein is CASSLGATGTQYF.

V is TRBV12-5 and J is TRBJ1-5; D might be TRBD1 (6 bases). The V end was cut by 5 bases, the J end by 4 bases, with 21 bases between. Germline loops: CDR1 LGHNT, CDR2 FRNRAP. The CDR3 consists of 17 residues. The CDR3 here is CASGPPTGDKGNQPQHF. For the CDR3, the DNA is TGTGCTAGTGGTCCCCCTACCGGGGACAAAGGGAATCAGCCCCAGCATTTT.

The chain has TRBV7-2 and TRBJ2-7; no clear D. The germline gives CDR1 SGHTA, CDR2 FQGNSA. Trimming left V 1 base short and J 0 bases short, with 7 bases between. This CDR3 is 14 amino acids long. The CDR3 DNA is TGTGCCAGCAGCTTAGACGGCGACTCCTACGAGCAGTACTTC. Its protein product is CASSLDGDSYEQYF. Based on the CDR3 plus reference TRBV7-2 and TRBJ2-7, the full variable domain is GAGVSQSPSNKVTEKGKDVELRCDPISGHTALYWYRQSLGQGLEFLIYFQGNSAPDKSGLPSDRFSAERTGGSVSTLTIQRTQQEDSAVYLCASSLDGDSYEQYFGPGTRLTVT.

This clone was found a few times. The V gene is TRBV28, the J gene TRBJ2-7; D is unresolved. CDR1 and CDR2 (germline): MDHEN, SYDVKM. The CDR3 has 17 amino acids. Trimming pared 2 bases from V and 2 bases from J, leaving 19 bases between. The CDR3 bases are TGTGCCAGCAGTTTAGGTGGGTTCGCCAGCCCCACCTACGAGCAGTACTTC. The encoded protein is CASSLGGFASPTYEQYF.

This CDR3 reads CASSPLGVVNTEAFF. DNA for the CDR3: TGTGCCAGCAGCCCCTTGGGGGTAGTGAACACTGAAGCTTTCTTT. The chain couples TRBV5-5 to TRBJ1-1; D might be TRBD1 (5 bases). Germline V gene lookup returns CDR1 SGHKS and CDR2 YYEKEE (reference sequence). V was pared by 4 bases and J by 0 bases, with 13 bases between. This CDR3 contains 15 residues.

This chain uses TRBV10-1 with TRBJ2-7; the D gene is possibly TRBD2 (7 bases). The CDR3 consists of 17 residues. Trimming removed 0 bases at V and 1 base at J, with 16 bases between. CDR1 is WNHNN and CDR2 is SYGVQD in the germline V gene (reference sequence). The CDR3 loop is CASSESGGASGSYEQYF. CDR3 nucleotides: TGCGCCAGCAGTGAGTCAGGGGGGGCTAGCGGATCCTACGAGCAGTACTTC.

DNA for the CDR3: TGTGCCAGCAGTGGACTGATCAACACCGGGGAGCTGTTTTTT. Translated: CASSGLINTGELFF. This rearrangement joins TRBV2 to TRBJ2-2; D is uncertain. The CDR3 loop spans 14 amino acids. Deletions cut 4 bases from V and 2 bases from J, with 8 bases between. Per the germline V gene, CDR1 is SNHLY and CDR2 is FYNNEI.

This CDR3 reads CATSGPRNNEQFF. The CDR3 nucleotides read TGTGCCACCAGTGGCCCCAGAAACAATGAGCAGTTCTTC. The chain recombines TRBV24-1 with TRBJ2-1; D is undetermined. CDR3 length: 13 amino acids. Trimming took off 5 bases at V and 5 bases at J, with 9 bases between the two ends. Germline V gene data show CDR1 as KGHDR and CDR2 as SFDVKD.

This chain connects TRBV6-2 or TRBV6-3 to TRBJ2-5; 11 positions match TRBD2. Germline V gene data show CDR1 as MNHEY and CDR2 as SVGEGT. J lost 2 bases, V lost 5 bases, and 7 bases had no gene match. The CDR3 covers 16 residues. The CDR3 DNA follows: TGTGCCAGCAGTCTTGGGACTAGCGGTCCGCAAGAGACCCAGTACTTC. Translating gives CASSLGTSGPQETQYF.

The chain links TRBV2 to TRBJ2-2; 7 nucleotides match TRBD2. The junction had 5 bases not matched to a gene; V was cut back by 4 bases and J by 3 bases. The CDR3 totals 15 residues. Per the germline V gene, CDR1 is SNHLY and CDR2 is FYNNEI. The CDR3 bases are TGTGCCAGCAGTGTTACTACTAGCGACACCGGGGAGCTGTTTTTT. Amino acid sequence: CASSVTTSDTGELFF.

The chain couples TRBV18 to TRBJ2-1; D may be TRBD1 (8 bases). The CDR3 is 15 residues long. V was pared by 4 bases and J by 6 bases, with 16 bases between. Germline V lookup: CDR1 KGHSH, CDR2 LQKENI. CDR3 coding DNA: TGTGCCAGCTCACAACAGGGGGGGTATGTCAATGAGCAGTTCTTC. As protein: CASSQQGGYVNEQFF.